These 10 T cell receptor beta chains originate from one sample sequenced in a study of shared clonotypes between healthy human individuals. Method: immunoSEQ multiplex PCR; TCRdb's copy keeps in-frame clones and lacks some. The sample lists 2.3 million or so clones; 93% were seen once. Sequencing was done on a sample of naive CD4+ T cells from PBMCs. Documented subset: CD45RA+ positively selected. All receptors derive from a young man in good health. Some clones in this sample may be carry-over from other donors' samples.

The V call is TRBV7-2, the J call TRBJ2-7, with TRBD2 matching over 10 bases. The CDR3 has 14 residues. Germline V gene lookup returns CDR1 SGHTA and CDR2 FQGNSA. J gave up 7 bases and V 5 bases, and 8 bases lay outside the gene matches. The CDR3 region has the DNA TGTGCCAGCAGCCGAGCGGGAGGGCCGGGTGAGCAGTACTTC. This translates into CASSRAGGPGEQYF.

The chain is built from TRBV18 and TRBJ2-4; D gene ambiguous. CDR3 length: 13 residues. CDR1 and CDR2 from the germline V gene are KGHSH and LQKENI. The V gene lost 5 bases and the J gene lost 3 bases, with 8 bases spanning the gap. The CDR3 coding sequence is TGTGCCAGCTCAGATCTGATCAAAAACATTCAGTACTTC. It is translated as CASSDLIKNIQYF.

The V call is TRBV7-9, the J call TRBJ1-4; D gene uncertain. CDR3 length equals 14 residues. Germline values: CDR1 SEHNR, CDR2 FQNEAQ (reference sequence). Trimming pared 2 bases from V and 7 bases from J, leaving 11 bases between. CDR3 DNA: TGTGCCAGCAGCTTAAGTCGGAACGGTGAAAAACTGTTTTTT. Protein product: CASSLSRNGEKLFF.

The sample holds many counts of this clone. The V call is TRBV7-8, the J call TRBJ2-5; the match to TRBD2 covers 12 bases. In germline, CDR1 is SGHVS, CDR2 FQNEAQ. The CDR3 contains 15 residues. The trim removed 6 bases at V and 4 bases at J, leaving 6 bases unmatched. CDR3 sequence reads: CASRSLAGGPETQYF. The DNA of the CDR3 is TGTGCCAGCAGGTCTCTAGCGGGAGGGCCAGAGACCCAGTACTTC. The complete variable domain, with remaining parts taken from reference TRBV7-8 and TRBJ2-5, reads GAGVSQSPRYKVAKRGQDVALRCDPISGHVSLFWYQQALGQGPEFLTYFQNEAQLDKSGLPSDRFFAERPEGSVSTLKIQRTQQEDSAVYLCASRSLAGGPETQYFGPGTRLLVL.

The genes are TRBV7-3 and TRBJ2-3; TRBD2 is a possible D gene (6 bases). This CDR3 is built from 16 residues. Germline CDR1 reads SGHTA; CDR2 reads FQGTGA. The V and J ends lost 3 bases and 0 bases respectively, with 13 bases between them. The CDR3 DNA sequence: TGTGCCAGCAGCTTCTCCCCGGACTATAGCACAGATACGCAGTATTTT. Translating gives CASSFSPDYSTDTQYF.

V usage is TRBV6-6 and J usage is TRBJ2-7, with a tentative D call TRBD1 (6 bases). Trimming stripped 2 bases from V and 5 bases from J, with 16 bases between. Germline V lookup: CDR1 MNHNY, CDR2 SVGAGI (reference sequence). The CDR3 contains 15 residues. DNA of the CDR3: TGTGCCAGCAGTTACCGGACCACAGGGTCCCACGAGCAGTACTTC. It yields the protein CASSYRTTGSHEQYF.

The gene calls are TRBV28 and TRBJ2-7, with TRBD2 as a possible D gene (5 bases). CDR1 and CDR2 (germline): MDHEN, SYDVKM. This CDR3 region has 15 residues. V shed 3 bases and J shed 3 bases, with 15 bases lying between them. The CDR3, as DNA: TGTGCCAGCAGTTTTTGGGCCACCGGGGACTACGAGCAGTACTTC. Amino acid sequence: CASSFWATGDYEQYF.

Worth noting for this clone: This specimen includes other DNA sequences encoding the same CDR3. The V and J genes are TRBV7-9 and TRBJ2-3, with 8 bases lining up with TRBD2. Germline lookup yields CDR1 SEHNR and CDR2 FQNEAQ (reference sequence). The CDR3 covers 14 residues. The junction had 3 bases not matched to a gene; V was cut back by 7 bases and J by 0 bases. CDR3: CASTPSGSTDTQYF. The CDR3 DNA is TGTGCCAGCACCCCTAGCGGGAGCACAGATACGCAGTATTTT.

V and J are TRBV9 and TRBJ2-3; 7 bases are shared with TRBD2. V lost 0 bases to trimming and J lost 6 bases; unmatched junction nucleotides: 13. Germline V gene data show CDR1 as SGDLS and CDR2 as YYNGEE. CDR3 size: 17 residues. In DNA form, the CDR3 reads TGTGCCAGCAGCGTAGCTCGGCCCGCCGGCGGGGGTGATACGCAGTATTTT. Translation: CASSVARPAGGGDTQYF.

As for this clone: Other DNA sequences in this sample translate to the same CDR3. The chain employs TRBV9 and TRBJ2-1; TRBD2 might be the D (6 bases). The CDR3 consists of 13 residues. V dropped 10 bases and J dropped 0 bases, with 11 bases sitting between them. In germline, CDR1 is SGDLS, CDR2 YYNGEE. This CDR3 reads CASGTSSYNEQFF. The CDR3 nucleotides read TGTGCCTCCGGGACTTCCTCCTACAATGAGCAGTTCTTC.